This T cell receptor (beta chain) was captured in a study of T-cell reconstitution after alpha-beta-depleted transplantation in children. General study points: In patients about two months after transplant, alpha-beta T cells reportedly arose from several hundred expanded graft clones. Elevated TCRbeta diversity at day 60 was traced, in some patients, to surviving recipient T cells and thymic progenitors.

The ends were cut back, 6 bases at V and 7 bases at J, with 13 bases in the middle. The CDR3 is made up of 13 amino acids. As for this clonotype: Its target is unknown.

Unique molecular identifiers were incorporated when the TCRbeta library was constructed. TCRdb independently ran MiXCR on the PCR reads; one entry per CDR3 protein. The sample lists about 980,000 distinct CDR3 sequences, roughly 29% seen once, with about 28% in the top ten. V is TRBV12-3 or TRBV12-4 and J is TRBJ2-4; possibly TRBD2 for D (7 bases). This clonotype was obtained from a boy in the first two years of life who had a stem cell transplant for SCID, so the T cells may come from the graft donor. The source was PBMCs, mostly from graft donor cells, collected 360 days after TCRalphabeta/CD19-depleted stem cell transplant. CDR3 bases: TGTGCCAGCAGAGGGGGGGCTCGGAACATTCAGTACTTC. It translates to CASRGGARNIQYF.